This is a list of T cell receptor beta chains from one sample in a study of blood T cell repertoires in COVID-19. The repertoire was sequenced with immunoSEQ multiplex PCR; TCRdb's copy has only in-frame clones and lacks some. The sample has more than 300,000 clones, about 89% seen once. Sequenced input: PBMCs or T cells enriched from blood (not recorded which). The receptors were gathered from a woman aged 40 to 50 who had been exposed to COVID-19. Both conserved end residues are part of each CDR3. Fields, in order: V gene, clone size, D gene, J gene, CDR3 protein, CDR3 DNA. A D gene is named only where the DNA matches it firmly. Some rows have no size entry. The others give once, few or many, or a class for an expanded clone.

V gene: TRBV6-5; clone size: NA; D gene: NA; J gene: TRBJ1-1; CDR3 protein: CASSPILNTEAFF; CDR3 DNA: TGTGCCAGCAGTCCTATCTTGAACACTGAAGCTTTCTTT
V gene: TRBV7-8; clone size: NA; D gene: TRBD2; J gene: TRBJ2-1; CDR3 protein: CASSSLGLAYNEQFF; CDR3 DNA: TGTGCCAGCAGCTCCCTGGGACTAGCATACAATGAGCAGTTCTTC
V gene: TRBV30; clone size: NA; D gene: NA; J gene: TRBJ1-3; CDR3 protein: CASEALSGNTIYF; CDR3 DNA: TGTGCCTCCGAGGCCCTCTCTGGAAACACCATATATTTT
V gene: TRBV6-5; clone size: NA; D gene: TRBD1; J gene: TRBJ1-2; CDR3 protein: CASSYSSQGAYGYTF; CDR3 DNA: TGTGCCAGCAGTTACTCGTCGCAGGGGGCATATGGCTACACCTTC
V gene: TRBV18; clone size: NA; D gene: NA; J gene: TRBJ1-5; CDR3 protein: CASSPGLDSRVSNQPQHF; CDR3 DNA: TGTGCCAGCTCACCAGGGTTGGACAGTCGAGTGAGCAATCAGCCCCAGCATTTT
V gene: TRBV5-4; clone size: NA; D gene: NA; J gene: TRBJ2-7; CDR3 protein: CASSLGGPAYEQYF; CDR3 DNA: TGTGCCAGCAGCTTGGGGGGCCCTGCCTACGAGCAGTACTTC
V gene: TRBV6-9; clone size: once; D gene: NA; J gene: TRBJ1-1; CDR3 protein: CASRNDTSPAGAFF; CDR3 DNA: TGTGCCAGCAGGAATGACACCTCCCCAGCTGGAGCTTTCTTT
V gene: TRBV3-1/TRBV3-2; clone size: NA; D gene: NA; J gene: TRBJ1-2; CDR3 protein: CASSQDPGHVYGYTF; CDR3 DNA: TGTGCCAGCAGCCAAGATCCGGGACACGTGTATGGCTACACCTTC
V gene: TRBV27; clone size: NA; D gene: NA; J gene: TRBJ2-1; CDR3 protein: CASRVHATGRWDEQFF; CDR3 DNA: TGTGCCAGCAGGGTACACGCGACAGGACGGTGGGATGAGCAGTTCTTC
V gene: TRBV5-4; clone size: NA; D gene: NA; J gene: TRBJ2-6; CDR3 protein: CASSLPPSSGANVLTF; CDR3 DNA: TGTGCCAGCAGCTTGCCTCCGAGCTCTGGGGCCAACGTCCTGACTTTC
V gene: TRBV11-3; clone size: NA; D gene: TRBD1; J gene: TRBJ1-2; CDR3 protein: CASSPGTGNYGYTF; CDR3 DNA: TGTGCCAGCAGCCCCGGGACAGGGAACTATGGCTACACCTTC
V gene: TRBV5-1; clone size: NA; D gene: NA; J gene: TRBJ1-2; CDR3 protein: CASSLGQFNYGYTF; CDR3 DNA: TGCGCCAGCAGCTTGGGACAGTTTAACTATGGCTACACCTTC
V gene: TRBV5-1; clone size: NA; D gene: NA; J gene: TRBJ1-5; CDR3 protein: CASSPGANQPQHF; CDR3 DNA: TGCGCCAGCTCACCGGGAGCCAATCAGCCCCAGCATTTT
V gene: TRBV5-1; clone size: NA; D gene: NA; J gene: TRBJ1-1; CDR3 protein: CASSWITGNTEAFF; CDR3 DNA: TGCGCCAGCAGCTGGATAACGGGGAACACTGAAGCTTTCTTT
V gene: TRBV30; clone size: NA; D gene: TRBD1; J gene: TRBJ2-2; CDR3 protein: CAWSVRLGTANTGELFF; CDR3 DNA: TGTGCCTGGAGTGTACGATTGGGGACAGCCAACACCGGGGAGCTGTTTTTT
V gene: TRBV6-5; clone size: NA; D gene: TRBD1; J gene: TRBJ1-5; CDR3 protein: CASKSQGASNQPQHF; CDR3 DNA: TGTGCCAGCAAGTCGCAGGGGGCTAGCAATCAGCCCCAGCATTTT
V gene: TRBV6-5; clone size: NA; D gene: TRBD1; J gene: TRBJ2-1; CDR3 protein: CASSARDSYYNEQFF; CDR3 DNA: TGTGCCAGCAGCGCCCGGGACAGTTACTACAATGAGCAGTTCTTC
V gene: TRBV3-1/TRBV3-2; clone size: NA; D gene: TRBD2; J gene: TRBJ2-5; CDR3 protein: CASSGGGAPRETQYF; CDR3 DNA: TGTGCCAGCAGCGGCGGGGGGGCCCCCCGAGAGACCCAGTACTTC
V gene: TRBV18; clone size: NA; D gene: TRBD2; J gene: TRBJ2-1; CDR3 protein: CASSPPGLTSGRAEGSYNEQFF; CDR3 DNA: TGTGCCAGCTCACCACCCGGACTTACTAGCGGGAGGGCCGAGGGGTCCTACAATGAGCAGTTCTTC
V gene: TRBV18; clone size: NA; D gene: NA; J gene: TRBJ1-5; CDR3 protein: CASSPPWGDQPQHF; CDR3 DNA: TGTGCCAGCTCACCACCATGGGGGGATCAGCCCCAGCATTTT
V gene: TRBV29-1; clone size: once; D gene: NA; J gene: TRBJ1-3; CDR3 protein: CSVEEYSSGNTIYF; CDR3 DNA: TGCAGCGTTGAAGAGTACAGCTCTGGAAACACCATATATTTT
V gene: TRBV2; clone size: NA; D gene: TRBD1; J gene: TRBJ1-1; CDR3 protein: CASIRQGAYTEAFF; CDR3 DNA: TGTGCCAGCATTAGACAGGGGGCGTACACTGAAGCTTTCTTT
V gene: TRBV2; clone size: NA; D gene: TRBD1; J gene: TRBJ1-2; CDR3 protein: CASRWTGGNYGYTF; CDR3 DNA: TGTGCCAGCAGGTGGACAGGGGGAAACTATGGCTACACCTTC